This T cell receptor beta chain originates from a study of blood T cell repertoires in COVID-19. The CDR3 extends over 15 amino acids. Trimming removed 7 bases from V and 1 base from J; junction bases left unmatched: 6. Germline loops: CDR1 SGHNT, CDR2 YYREEE (reference sequence). Source study methods: Quantification of nucleated cells was approximated via reference gene primer amplification. Repertoires were generated with immunoSEQ multiplex PCR, while TCRdb's copy carries only in-frame clones and drops some. That table gives V, J and clone size, and the DNA gave D and trimming. The table includes about 150,000 clones, more than 70% detected once.

V usage is TRBV5-4 and J usage is TRBJ2-7; the match to TRBD1 covers 12 bases. This sequence was found in a human donor in a cohort sampled during active COVID-19. The specimen was peripheral blood. This CDR3 reads CASGEGQGASYEQYF. CDR3 coding DNA: TGTGCCAGCGGAGAGGGACAGGGGGCTTCCTACGAGCAGTACTTC. Together with reference TRBV5-4 and TRBJ2-7, the CDR3 gives the full variable domain: ETGVTQSPTHLIKTRGQQVTLRCSSQSGHNTVSWYQQALGQGPQFIFQYYREEENGRGNFPPRFSGLQFPNYSSELNVNALELDDSALYLCASGEGQGASYEQYFGPGTRLTVT.